This TCR beta chain derives from a study of tumor-infiltrating lymphocytes in primary liver carcinoma. Overall study context: Samples produced roughly 3.65 to 8 million productive TCRbeta reads, comparable across tissue types. The study, taken as a whole, reports: Tumor region pairs overlapped more than did tumor-adjacent and tumor-blood pairs.

Points on this clonotype: Its specificity is not known. In this CDR3 the conserved last residue, phenylalanine or tryptophan, is missing, so a read error is likely. The DNA is left out, because the CDR3 cannot be placed on it with certainty; the CDR3 is given as TCRdb lists it.

Unsorted whole blood supplied the blood RNA, and germline DNA was isolated too. Chronic HBV infection was present in the patients, who were treatment-naive. The CDR3 has 18 residues if both end residues are counted. The germline gives CDR1 SGHAT, CDR2 FQNNGV. The investigators made TCR beta cDNA from approximately 0.5 ug total RNA, using a constant-region primer. Construction of TCR beta libraries relied on three successive nested multiplex PCR rounds employing slightly modified ARM-PCR. TRBV1-TRBV30 forward primers and a C-beta reverse primer were used in the first two PCR rounds, which each ran for about 10 cycles. TCRdb re-analysed the multiplex PCR reads in MiXCR, keeping a single row per CDR3 protein. The sample shows a few hundred thousand distinct CDR3 sequences, around 50% of them seen only once.

This clonotype was sampled from a woman aged 30 to 39 with primary liver carcinoma and hepatitis B virus infection. V and J are TRBV11-2 and TRBJ1-3; TRBD1 is the table's D call, not checked against the DNA. The specimen was peripheral blood. CDR3 sequence reads: CASSQIFRTGITGNTVYS.